Below, 20 T cell receptor beta chains from the same sample are listed, as sequenced in a study of beta chain features in type 1 diabetes. Study outcomes and limitations: Shortening that was moderate but significant affected the TCRB CDR3s of Type 1 diabetes patients in all four CD4+ subsets.

Every bit of the isolated RNA underwent reverse transcription, so sequencing read expressed TCRB transcripts. The protocol was immunoSEQ multiplex PCR, while the TCRdb copy is restricted to in-frame clones and leaves out a portion. Seen here are roughly 700,000 clones, around an eighth observed once, and the top ten hold approximately 0.02%. Their antigens are not known. The sample comprised naive CD4+ T cells from blood. The source is a man aged 18 to 30 with type 1 diabetes.

This chain links TRBV2 with TRBJ2-1; D is undetermined. The CDR3 is 14 amino acids. V gave up 7 bases and J gave up 3 bases, with 13 bases separating them. CDR1 and CDR2 (germline): SNHLY, FYNNEI. The CDR3 sequence: CASTPPGVYNEQFF. CDR3 DNA sequence: TGTGCCAGCACCCCCCCGGGCGTCTACAATGAGCAGTTCTTC.

This clone came up a few times. This chain links TRBV4-1 with TRBJ2-5; perhaps TRBD1 as D (6 bases). Germline V gene sequence: CDR1 MGHRA, CDR2 YSYEKL. The CDR3 covers 12 residues. Trimming cost V 4 bases and J 7 bases, with 10 bases left between them. In DNA, the CDR3 is TGCGCCAGCAGCCTTCTAGGGGGGACCCAGTACTTC. Translation gives CASSLLGGTQYF.

This clone was seen a few times. V gene TRBV6-5 combines with J gene TRBJ1-1; D is possibly TRBD1 (6 bases). The CDR3 is made up of 13 amino acids. Germline CDR1 MNHEY, CDR2 SVGAGI. Trimming took off 7 bases at V and 0 bases at J, with 9 bases between the two ends. The CDR3, as DNA: TGTGCCAGCAACAACAGGGTGAACACTGAAGCTTTCTTT. This codes for CASNNRVNTEAFF.

The rearrangement joins TRBV7-9 to TRBJ2-3; 7 nucleotides match TRBD2. CDR1 is SEHNR, CDR2 FQNEAQ, per germline (reference sequence). The ends lost 2 bases at V and 0 bases at J; junction bases unmatched: 5. This CDR3 is 16 amino acids long. The DNA of the CDR3 is TGTGCCAGCAGCTTATCGAGCGGGGCCAGCACAGATACGCAGTATTTT. Translated, it gives CASSLSSGASTDTQYF.

The V call is TRBV5-1, the J call TRBJ2-5, with 11 bases lining up with TRBD1. The germline gives CDR1 SGHRS, CDR2 YFSETQ. The CDR3 sequence is 17 residues long. V was clipped by 0 bases and J by 4 bases; unmatched bases: 8. The CDR3 nucleotides read TGCGCCAGCAGCTTGGCCGAAGGACAGGGGGCACGAGAGACCCAGTACTTC. Amino acid sequence: CASSLAEGQGARETQYF.

In this sample, this clone turned up a few times. The chain recombines TRBV7-3 with TRBJ2-3; tentatively, D is TRBD1 or TRBD2 (5 bases each). Germline V gene lookup returns CDR1 SGHTA and CDR2 FQGTGA. Trimming took 4 bases from V and 6 from J, leaving 14 bases between them. This CDR3 spans 14 amino acids. In DNA, the CDR3 is TGTGCCAGCAGCTCAAGGGACGAGAAGGATACGCAGTATTTT. This sequence encodes CASSSRDEKDTQYF.

This chain connects TRBV18 to TRBJ2-3, with 15 positions matching TRBD2. The germline gives CDR1 KGHSH, CDR2 LQKENI. The V segment lost 6 bases and the J segment 3 bases; nucleotides outside the gene matches: 19. The CDR3 loop spans 21 amino acids. The CDR3 region has the DNA TGTGCCAGCTCTCCCAGGCCGGGACTAGCGGGGGGCATAACAGCGACAGATACGCAGTATTTT. Its protein product is CASSPRPGLAGGITATDTQYF.

The V call is TRBV19, the J call TRBJ2-5; a weak D match, TRBD1 (6 bases). V lost 4 bases, J lost 1 base, and 7 bases lay in between. The CDR3 totals 13 residues. Germline V gene data show CDR1 as LNHDA and CDR2 as SQIVND (reference sequence). The chain's CDR3 is CASSTDSQETQYF. Written as DNA, the CDR3 is TGTGCCAGTAGTACGGACAGCCAAGAGACCCAGTACTTC.

CDR3 residues: CASSGTWGKNIQYF. In DNA, the CDR3 is TGCGCCAGCTCCGGGACTTGGGGCAAAAACATTCAGTACTTC. This chain connects TRBV5-1 to TRBJ2-4, with D possibly being TRBD2 (6 bases). The V end was cut by 7 bases, the J end by 3 bases, with 14 bases between. The CDR3 contains 14 residues. Germline V gene lookup returns CDR1 SGHRS and CDR2 YFSETQ. Drawing the rest from reference TRBV5-1 and TRBJ2-4, the complete variable domain is KAGVTQTPRYLIKTRGQQVTLSCSPISGHRSVSWYQQTPGQGLQFLFEYFSETQRNKGNFPGRFSGRQFSNSRSEMNVSTLELGDSALYLCASSGTWGKNIQYFGAGTRLSVL.

This clone was observed a few times. The chain employs TRBV9 and TRBJ2-1; 8 bases line up with TRBD2. The J segment lost 2 bases and the V segment lost 0 bases, leaving 1 base of the junction unmatched. Per germline, CDR1 SGDLS and CDR2 YYNGEE. The CDR3 is made up of 15 amino acids. CDR3 loop: CASSVDSGAYNEQFF. The DNA for the CDR3 is TGTGCCAGCAGCGTAGATAGCGGGGCCTACAATGAGCAGTTCTTC.

This clone was seen a handful of times. The gene calls are TRBV7-2 and TRBJ2-1, with a possible D match to TRBD1 (6 bases). The V end lost 3 bases, the J end lost 7 bases, and 13 bases lay between the germline ends. CDR3 length: 14 amino acids. Germline CDR1 reads SGHTA; CDR2 reads FQGNSA. The CDR3 is CASSFRGQLNEQFF. The CDR3 bases are TGTGCCAGCAGCTTCAGAGGACAGTTGAATGAGCAGTTCTTC.

This clone came up a few times. The rearrangement uses TRBV15 and TRBJ2-5, with 10 bases aligning to TRBD2. The CDR3 loop spans 18 amino acids. Trimming cost V 0 bases and J 5 bases; bases outside gene matches: 12. Germline values: CDR1 LNHNV, CDR2 YYDKDF (reference sequence). Here the CDR3 DNA reads TGTGCCACCAGCAGAGATCAAGCTAGCGGGGGCCGGGCGGAGACCCAGTACTTC. Translated, it gives CATSRDQASGGRAETQYF.

The sample holds a few counts of this clone. J is TRBJ1-1 and V is TRBV7-2; possibly TRBD1 for D (6 bases). Germline CDR1 is SGHTA and CDR2 is FQGNSA. V gave up 6 bases and J gave up 4 bases, with 15 bases separating them. The CDR3 length is 14 residues. CDR3 sequence: CASRPQPGATEAFF. CDR3 nucleotide sequence: TGTGCCAGCAGACCCCAGCCGGGGGCCACTGAAGCTTTCTTT.

This clone was counted a few times. This rearrangement joins TRBV5-1 to TRBJ2-1; 9 positions agree with TRBD1. Germline CDR1 SGHRS, CDR2 YFSETQ. This CDR3 has 15 residues. Trimming removed 4 bases from V and 2 bases from J; junction bases left unmatched: 4. In DNA form, the CDR3 reads TGCGCCAGCAGCCGGGGACAGGGCGCCTACAATGAGCAGTTCTTC. This codes for CASSRGQGAYNEQFF. Full variable domain (rest looked up from reference TRBV5-1 and TRBJ2-1): KAGVTQTPRYLIKTRGQQVTLSCSPISGHRSVSWYQQTPGQGLQFLFEYFSETQRNKGNFPGRFSGRQFSNSRSEMNVSTLELGDSALYLCASSRGQGAYNEQFFGPGTRLTVL.

This clone was observed a few times. The chain is built from TRBV15 and TRBJ1-4; D not certain. Germline V gene lookup returns CDR1 LNHNV and CDR2 YYDKDF (reference sequence). Between the trimmed V and J ends, which lost 1 base and 6 bases, there was a span of 9 bases. CDR3 length equals 14 residues. The CDR3 nucleotides are TGTGCCACCAGCAGAGCGGCCGCGGATGAAAAACTGTTTTTT. Translating it yields CATSRAAADEKLFF.

The CDR3, as DNA: TGTGCCAGCAGTGAGGGCGGAAGATCCTACGAGCAGTACTTC. Translating it yields CASSEGGRSYEQYF. The chain employs TRBV25-1 and TRBJ2-7, with D hard to call. Trimming left V 3 bases short and J 1 base short, with 10 bases between. This CDR3 has 14 residues. Germline V CDR1 and CDR2: MGHDK, SYGVNS.

In this sample, this clone turned up a few times. The chain carries TRBV10-3 and TRBJ2-4; D is uncertain. Germline V gives CDR1 ENHRY, CDR2 SYGVKD. V gave up 0 bases and J gave up 8 bases, with 11 bases separating them. The CDR3 sequence is 14 residues long. The CDR3 DNA follows: TGTGCCATCAGTGAGTCCGGGCAGTGGGACATTCAGTACTTC. Translation: CAISESGQWDIQYF.

The gene calls are TRBV19 and TRBJ1-6; D call uncertain. Germline values: CDR1 LNHDA, CDR2 SQIVND (reference sequence). This CDR3 is 14 amino acids long. V lost 8 bases, J lost 6 bases, and 14 bases lay in between. This CDR3 is CASQDLPGNSPLHF. CDR3 in DNA: TGTGCCAGTCAGGACCTACCGGGTAATTCACCCCTCCACTTT.

The V gene is TRBV30, the J gene TRBJ1-5, with D perhaps matching TRBD1 (6 bases). There are 17 residues in the CDR3. V gave up 2 bases and J gave up 1 base, with 18 bases separating them. Looked up from germline, CDR1 is GTSNPN and CDR2 is SVGIG (reference sequence). The CDR3: CAWSPHEGGGSNQPQHF. Here the CDR3 DNA reads TGTGCCTGGAGTCCTCATGAAGGGGGTGGGAGCAATCAGCCCCAGCATTTT.

The V gene is TRBV5-4, the J gene TRBJ1-1, with unresolved D. Germline CDR1 and CDR2: SGHNT and YYREEE (reference sequence). CDR3 size: 11 residues. The germline V and J ends were trimmed by 0 bases and 9 bases, with 6 bases remaining between them. CDR3 sequence reads: CASSLETQAFF. The CDR3 DNA follows: TGTGCCAGCAGCTTGGAGACACAAGCTTTCTTT. The full variable domain, in which reference TRBV5-4 and TRBJ1-1 provide the parts outside the CDR3, is ETGVTQSPTHLIKTRGQQVTLRCSSQSGHNTVSWYQQALGQGPQFIFQYYREEENGRGNFPPRFSGLQFPNYSSELNVNALELDDSALYLCASSLETQAFFGQGTRLTVV.